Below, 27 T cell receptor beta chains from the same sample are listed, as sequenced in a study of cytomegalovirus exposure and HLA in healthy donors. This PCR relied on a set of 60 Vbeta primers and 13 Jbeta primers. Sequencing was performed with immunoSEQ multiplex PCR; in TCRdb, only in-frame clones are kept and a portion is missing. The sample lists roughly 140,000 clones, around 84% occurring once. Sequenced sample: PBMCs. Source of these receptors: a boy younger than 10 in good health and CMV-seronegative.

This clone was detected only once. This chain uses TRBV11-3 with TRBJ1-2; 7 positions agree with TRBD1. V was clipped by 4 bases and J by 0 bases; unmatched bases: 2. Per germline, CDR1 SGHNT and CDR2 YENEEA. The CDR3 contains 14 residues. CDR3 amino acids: CASSWTGTNYGYTF. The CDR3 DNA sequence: TGTGCCAGCAGCTGGACAGGCACTAACTATGGCTACACCTTC.

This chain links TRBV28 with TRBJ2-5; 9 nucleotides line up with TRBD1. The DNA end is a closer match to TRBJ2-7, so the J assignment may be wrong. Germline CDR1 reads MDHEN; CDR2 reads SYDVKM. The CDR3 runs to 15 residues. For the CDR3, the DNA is TGTGCCAGCAGTTTAGTGGGGACAGGGCCGTCCGAGCAGTACTTC. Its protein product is CASSLVGTGPSEQYF.

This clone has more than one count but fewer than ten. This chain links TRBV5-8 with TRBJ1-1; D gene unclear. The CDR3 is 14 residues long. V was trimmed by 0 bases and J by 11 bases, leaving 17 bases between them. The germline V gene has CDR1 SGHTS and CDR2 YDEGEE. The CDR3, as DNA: TGTGCCAGCAGCTTGGAAGTGCGGGGTTCTGGGGCTTTCTTT. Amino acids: CASSLEVRGSGAFF.

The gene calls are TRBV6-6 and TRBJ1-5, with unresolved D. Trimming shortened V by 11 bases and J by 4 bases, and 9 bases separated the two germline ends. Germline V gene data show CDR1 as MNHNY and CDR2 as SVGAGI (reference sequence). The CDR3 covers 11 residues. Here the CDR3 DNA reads TGTGCCCCCCCGAGGAATCAGCCCCAGCATTTT. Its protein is CAPPRNQPQHF.

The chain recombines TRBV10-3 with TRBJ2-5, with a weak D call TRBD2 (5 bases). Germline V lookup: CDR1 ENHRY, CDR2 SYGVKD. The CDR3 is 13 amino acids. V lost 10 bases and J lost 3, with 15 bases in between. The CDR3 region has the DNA TGTGCCACAAGGCGGACTGAGGAAGAGACCCAGTACTTC. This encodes CATRRTEEETQYF.

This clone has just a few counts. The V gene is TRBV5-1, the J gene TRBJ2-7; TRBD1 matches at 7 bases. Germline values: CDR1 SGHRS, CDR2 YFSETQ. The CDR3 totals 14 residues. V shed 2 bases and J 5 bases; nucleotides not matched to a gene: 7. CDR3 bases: TGCGCCAGCAGCTTCACAGGGGTTGGCGACGAGCAGTACTTC. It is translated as CASSFTGVGDEQYF.

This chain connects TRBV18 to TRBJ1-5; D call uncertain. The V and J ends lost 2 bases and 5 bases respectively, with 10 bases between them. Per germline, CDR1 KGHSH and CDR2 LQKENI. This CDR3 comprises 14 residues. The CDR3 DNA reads TGTGCCAGCTCACCAATTGAGGGAGATCAGCCCCAGCATTTT. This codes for CASSPIEGDQPQHF.

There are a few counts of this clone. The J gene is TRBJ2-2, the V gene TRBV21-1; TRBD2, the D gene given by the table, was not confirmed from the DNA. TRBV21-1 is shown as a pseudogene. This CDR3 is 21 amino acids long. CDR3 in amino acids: CASSKGRMGASGAANTGELFF. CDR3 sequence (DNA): TGTGCCAGCAGCAAAGGACGCATGGGGGCTAGCGGGGCTGCGAACACCGGGGAGCTGTTTTTT.

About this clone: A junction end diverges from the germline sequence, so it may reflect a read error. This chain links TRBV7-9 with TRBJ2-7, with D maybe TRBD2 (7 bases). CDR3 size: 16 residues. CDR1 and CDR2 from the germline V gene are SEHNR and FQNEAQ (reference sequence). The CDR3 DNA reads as TGTTCCAGCAGCTCAGTACGGGGGGCGGGTTTCTACGAGCAGTACTTC. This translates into CSSSSVRGAGFYEQYF.

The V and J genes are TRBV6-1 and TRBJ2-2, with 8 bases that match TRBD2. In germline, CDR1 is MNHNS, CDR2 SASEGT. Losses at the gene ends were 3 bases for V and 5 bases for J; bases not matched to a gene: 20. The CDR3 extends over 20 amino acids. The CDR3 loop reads CASSDPRRNPVAGGTGELFF. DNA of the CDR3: TGTGCCAGCAGTGACCCCCGGCGCAACCCCGTTGCGGGAGGAACCGGGGAGCTGTTTTTT.

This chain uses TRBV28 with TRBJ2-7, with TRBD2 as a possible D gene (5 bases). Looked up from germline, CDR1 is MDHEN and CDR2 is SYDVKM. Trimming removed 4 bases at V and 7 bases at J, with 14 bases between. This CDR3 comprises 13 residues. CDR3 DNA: TGTGCCAGCAGTTCCGTGGGGAGACGTGAGCAGTACTTC. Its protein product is CASSSVGRREQYF. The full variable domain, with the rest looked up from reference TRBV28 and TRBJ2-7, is DVKVTQSSRYLVKRTGEKVFLECVQDMDHENMFWYRQDPGLGLRLIYFSYDVKMKEKGDIPEGYSVSREKKERFSLILESASTNQTSMYLCASSSVGRREQYFGPGTRLTVT.

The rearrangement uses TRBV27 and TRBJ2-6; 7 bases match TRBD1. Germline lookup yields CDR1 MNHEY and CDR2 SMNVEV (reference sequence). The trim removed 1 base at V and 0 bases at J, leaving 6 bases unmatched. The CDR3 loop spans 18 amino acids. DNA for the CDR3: TGTGCCAGCAGTTTATACAGGGGAATGGGCTCTGGGGCCAACGTCCTGACTTTC. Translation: CASSLYRGMGSGANVLTF.

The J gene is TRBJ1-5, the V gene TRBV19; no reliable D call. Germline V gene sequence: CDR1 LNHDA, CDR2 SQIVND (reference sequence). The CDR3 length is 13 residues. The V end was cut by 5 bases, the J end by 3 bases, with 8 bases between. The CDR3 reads CASSVRFNQPQHF. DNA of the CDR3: TGTGCCAGTAGTGTTCGGTTCAATCAGCCCCAGCATTTT.

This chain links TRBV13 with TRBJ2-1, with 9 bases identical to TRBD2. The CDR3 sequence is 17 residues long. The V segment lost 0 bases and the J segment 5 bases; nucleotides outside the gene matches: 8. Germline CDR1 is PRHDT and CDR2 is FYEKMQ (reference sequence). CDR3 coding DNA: TGTGCCAGCAGCTTAGGGGGACTAGCTAATTCGAACAATGAGCAGTTCTTC. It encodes CASSLGGLANSNNEQFF.

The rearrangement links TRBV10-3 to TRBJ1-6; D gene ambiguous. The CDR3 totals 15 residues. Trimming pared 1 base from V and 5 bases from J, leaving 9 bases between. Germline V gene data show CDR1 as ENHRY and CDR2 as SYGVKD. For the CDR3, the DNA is TGTGCCATCAGTGAGTTTACACAAGATAATTCACCCCTCCACTTT. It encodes CAISEFTQDNSPLHF.

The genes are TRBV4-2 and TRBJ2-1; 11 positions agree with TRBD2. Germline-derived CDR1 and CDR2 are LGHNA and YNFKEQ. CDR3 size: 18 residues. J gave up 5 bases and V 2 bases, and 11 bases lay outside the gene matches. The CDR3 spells CASSQIRASGRFDNEQFF. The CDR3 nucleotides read TGTGCCAGCAGCCAAATAAGGGCTAGCGGGAGGTTCGACAATGAGCAGTTCTTC.

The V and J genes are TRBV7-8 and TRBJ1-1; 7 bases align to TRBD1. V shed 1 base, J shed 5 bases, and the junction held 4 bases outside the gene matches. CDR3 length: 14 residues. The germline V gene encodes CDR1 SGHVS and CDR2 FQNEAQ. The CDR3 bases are TGTGCCAGCAGCTTAGAGGGGGCCTATACTGAAGCTTTCTTT. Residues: CASSLEGAYTEAFF.

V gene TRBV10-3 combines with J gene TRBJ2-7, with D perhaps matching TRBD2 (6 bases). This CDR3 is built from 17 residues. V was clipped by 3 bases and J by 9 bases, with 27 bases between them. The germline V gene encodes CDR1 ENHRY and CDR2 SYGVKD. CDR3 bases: TGTGCCATCAGTGAAGCGGCTAGCGCGAAGGCCAGGAGCGGGCAGTACTTC. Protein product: CAISEAASAKARSGQYF.

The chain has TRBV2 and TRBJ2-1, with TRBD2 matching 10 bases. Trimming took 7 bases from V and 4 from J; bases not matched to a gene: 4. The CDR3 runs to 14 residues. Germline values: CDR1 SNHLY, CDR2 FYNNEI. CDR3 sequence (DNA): TGTGCCAGCACCGGGACTAGCGTTTACAATGAGCAGTTCTTC. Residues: CASTGTSVYNEQFF.

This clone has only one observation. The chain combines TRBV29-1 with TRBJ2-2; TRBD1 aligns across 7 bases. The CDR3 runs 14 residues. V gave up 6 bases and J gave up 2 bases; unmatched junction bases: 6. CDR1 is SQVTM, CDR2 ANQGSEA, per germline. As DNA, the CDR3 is TGCAGCGTAGGGACAGCATCAAACACCGGGGAGCTGTTTTTT. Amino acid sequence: CSVGTASNTGELFF.

CDR3 amino acids: CASSPGQGWATDTQYF. The DNA for the CDR3 is TGTGCCAGCAGCCCGGGACAGGGGTGGGCGACAGATACGCAGTATTTT. V gene TRBV7-6 combines with J gene TRBJ2-3; TRBD1 aligns across 10 bases. With 5 bases clipped from V and 3 bases from J, the junction kept 8 bases outside the gene matches. CDR1 is SGHVS and CDR2 is FNYEAQ in the germline V gene. This CDR3 has 16 amino acids. The variable domain in full, completed from reference TRBV7-6 and TRBJ2-3, reads GAGVSQSPRYKVTKRGQDVALRCDPISGHVSLYWYRQALGQGPEFLTYFNYEAQQDKSGLPNDRFSAERPEGSISTLTIQRTEQRDSAMYRCASSPGQGWATDTQYFGPGTRLTVL.

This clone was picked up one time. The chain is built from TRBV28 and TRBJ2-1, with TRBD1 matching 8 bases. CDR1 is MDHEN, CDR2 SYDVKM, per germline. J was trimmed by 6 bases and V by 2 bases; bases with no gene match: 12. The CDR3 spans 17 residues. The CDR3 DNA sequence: TGTGCCAGCAGTTTACTCGGACAGGGTAAAAGAAGCAATGAGCAGTTCTTC. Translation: CASSLLGQGKRSNEQFF.

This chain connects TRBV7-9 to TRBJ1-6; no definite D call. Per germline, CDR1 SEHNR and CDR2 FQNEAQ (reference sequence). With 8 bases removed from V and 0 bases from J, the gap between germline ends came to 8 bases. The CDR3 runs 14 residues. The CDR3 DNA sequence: TGTGCCAGCGGCCTCAGCTCCTATAATTCACCCCTCCACTTT. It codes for CASGLSSYNSPLHF. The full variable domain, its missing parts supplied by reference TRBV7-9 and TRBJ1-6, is DTGVSQNPRHKITKRGQNVTFRCDPISEHNRLYWYRQTLGQGPEFLTYFQNEAQLEKSRLLSDRFSAERPKGSFSTLEIQRTEQGDSAMYLCASGLSSYNSPLHFGNGTRLTVT.

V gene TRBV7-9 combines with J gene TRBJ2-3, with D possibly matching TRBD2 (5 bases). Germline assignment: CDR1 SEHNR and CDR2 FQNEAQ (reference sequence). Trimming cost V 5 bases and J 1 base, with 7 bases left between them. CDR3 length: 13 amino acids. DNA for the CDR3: TGTGCCAGCAGCAATAGCGGCACAGATACGCAGTATTTT. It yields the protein CASSNSGTDTQYF.

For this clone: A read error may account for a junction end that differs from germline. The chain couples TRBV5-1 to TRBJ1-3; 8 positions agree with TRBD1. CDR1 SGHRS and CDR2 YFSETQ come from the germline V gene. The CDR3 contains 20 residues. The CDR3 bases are TGCGCCAGCGGCTTGGAGGTTGGCGGGACAGGAGCCTACTCTGGAAACACCATATATTTT. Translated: CASGLEVGGTGAYSGNTIYF.

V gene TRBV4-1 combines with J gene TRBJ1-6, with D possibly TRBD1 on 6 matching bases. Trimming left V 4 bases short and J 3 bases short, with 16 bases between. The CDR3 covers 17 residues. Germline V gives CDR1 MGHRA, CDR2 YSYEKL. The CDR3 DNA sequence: TGCGCCAGCAGCCCCGACAGGACGACAAGCTATAATTCACCCCTCCACTTT. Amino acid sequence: CASSPDRTTSYNSPLHF.

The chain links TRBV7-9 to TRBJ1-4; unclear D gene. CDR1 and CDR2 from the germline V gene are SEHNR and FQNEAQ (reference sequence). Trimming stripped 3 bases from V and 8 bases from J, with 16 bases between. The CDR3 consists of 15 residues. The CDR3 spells CASSLGSRVGEKLFF. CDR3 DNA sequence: TGTGCCAGCAGCTTGGGTTCGCGGGTTGGGGAAAAACTGTTTTTT.